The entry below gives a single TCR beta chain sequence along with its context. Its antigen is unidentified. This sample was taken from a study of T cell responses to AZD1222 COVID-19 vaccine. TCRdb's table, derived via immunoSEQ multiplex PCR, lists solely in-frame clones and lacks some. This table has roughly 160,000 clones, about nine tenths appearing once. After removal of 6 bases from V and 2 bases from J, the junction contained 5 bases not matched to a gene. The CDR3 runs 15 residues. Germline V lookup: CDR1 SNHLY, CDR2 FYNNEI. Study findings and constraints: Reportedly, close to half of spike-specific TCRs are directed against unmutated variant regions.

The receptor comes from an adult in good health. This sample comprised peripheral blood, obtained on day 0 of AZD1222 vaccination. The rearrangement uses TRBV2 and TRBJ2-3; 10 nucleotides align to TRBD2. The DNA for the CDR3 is TGTGCCAGCAGGGCGGGACTAGCGTTCACAGATACGCAGTATTTT. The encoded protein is CASRAGLAFTDTQYF.